One sample yielded the 20 T cell receptor beta chains listed below, sequenced in a study of tumor and adjacent non-tumor tissue in lung cancer. The library came from three nested PCR rounds adapted from ARM-PCR protocols. TCRdb reprocessed the multiplex PCR reads with MiXCR, giving one entry per CDR3 protein. Here the sample spans fewer than 100,000 distinct CDR3 sequences, about four fifths being singletons. RNA was extracted from bulk tissue without any cell sorting. The normal lung tissue was taken more than 3 cm from the tumor edge. Material: distant non-tumor lung tissue. These receptors were obtained from a man aged 55 to 70 with non-small cell lung cancer.

In the case of this clonotype: At one end, the junction sequence differs from germline, possibly due to a read error. The genes are TRBV6-1 and TRBJ2-6, with D possibly matching TRBD2 (6 bases). This CDR3 has 16 residues. The germline CDR1 and CDR2 sequences are MNHNS and SASEGT. The CDR3 bases are TGTGCCAGCAGTGAGGGAGAGGGGACTGGAGCCAACGTCCTGACTTTC. This encodes CASSEGEGTGANVLTF.

This chain links TRBV30 with TRBJ1-2, with D perhaps TRBD1 (6 bases). CDR1 and CDR2 (germline): GTSNPN, SVGIG (reference sequence). The ends were cut back, 5 bases at V and 7 bases at J, with 32 bases in the middle. The CDR3 has 18 residues. CDR3 in amino acids: CAWFHGGPPRDVKGGYTF. Here the CDR3 DNA reads TGTGCCTGGTTTCATGGGGGGCCCCCTCGTGATGTGAAAGGTGGCTACACCTTC.

This clonotype occurred once. The conserved final phenylalanine or tryptophan is absent from the CDR3, which likely points to a read error. This chain links TRBV12-5 with TRBJ2-7, with D possibly matching TRBD2 (5 bases). The length of the CDR3 is 15 residues. CDR1 is LGHNT, CDR2 FRNRAP, per germline. Here the CDR3 DNA reads TGTGCTAGTGGTTTGGACCACACGGGGAGCTACGATCAGTACTAC. Its translation: CASGLDHTGSYDQYY.

Points on this clonotype: Mismatch with germline at one junction end may stem from a read error. The V gene is TRBV12-3 or TRBV12-4, the J gene TRBJ2-3, with no clear D. This CDR3 is 15 amino acids long. The CDR3 reads CAGSFLTERTDTQYF. The CDR3 coding sequence is TGTGCCGGCAGTTTTCTAACTGAACGCACAGATACGCAGTATTTT.

The rearrangement joins TRBV28 to TRBJ2-7, with D possibly matching TRBD1 (5 bases). Germline V gene lookup returns CDR1 MDHEN and CDR2 SYDVKM. V was cut by 7 bases and J by 0 bases, with 13 bases left in between. The CDR3 covers 14 residues. The CDR3 DNA is TGTGCCAGCATACTAACAGGAGTCTCCTACGAGCAGTACTTC. The encoded protein is CASILTGVSYEQYF.

On this clonotype itself: An end of the junction differs from the germline gene, which may be a read error. This chain connects TRBV29-1 to TRBJ2-2; a possible D gene is TRBD2 (7 bases). The germline V gene encodes CDR1 SQVTM and CDR2 ANQGSEA. CDR3 length: 14 residues. CDR3 DNA: TGCGGCGTTACACCGATCAGGAACACCGGGGGGCTATTTTTT. Its translation is CGVTPIRNTGGLFF.

The chain combines TRBV6-1 with TRBJ1-3; unclear D gene. The CDR3 length is 12 residues. Germline CDR1 reads MNHNS; CDR2 reads SASEGT. V was trimmed by 9 bases and J by 7 bases, leaving 13 bases between them. CDR3 sequence (DNA): TGTGCCAGTTGGATAAGCCGGAACACCATATATTTT. Translating it yields CASWISRNTIYF.

A remark on this clonotype: At one end, the junction sequence differs from germline, possibly due to a read error. The chain combines TRBV6-4 with TRBJ2-3; D is possibly TRBD1 (6 bases). The CDR3 is made up of 15 amino acids. Per the germline V gene, CDR1 is MRHNA and CDR2 is SNTAGT. This CDR3 is CASSDGTRVTDTHYF. CDR3 in DNA: TGTGCCAGCAGTGACGGGACAAGGGTCACAGATACGCACTATTTT.

The V gene is TRBV12-3 or TRBV12-4, the J gene TRBJ2-3; D perhaps matches TRBD2 (5 bases). CDR3 length: 16 amino acids. Trimming left V 7 bases short and J 0 bases short, with 17 bases between. This chain's CDR3 is CASKVSARHSTDTQYF. DNA of the CDR3: TGTGCCAGCAAGGTTAGCGCTCGTCACAGCACAGATACGCAGTATTTT.

This clonotype was counted between two and nine times. A much bigger clone sits one base away, suggesting this may be a read error. This sequence joins TRBV20-1 and TRBJ2-3; 9 bases align to TRBD2. Germline CDR1 is DFQATT and CDR2 is SNEGSKA (reference sequence). The CDR3 is 19 amino acids. The CDR3 reads CSSTTPGLADSGLTNTQYF. The CDR3 coding sequence is TGCAGTTCGACCACCCCGGGACTAGCCGACAGTGGGCTCACAAATACGCAGTATTTT.

The rearrangement joins TRBV6-2 or TRBV6-3 to TRBJ2-7, with 16 bases aligning to TRBD2. This CDR3 has 17 amino acids. Germline V CDR1 and CDR2: MNHEY, SVGEGT. V trimming: 8 bases; J trimming: 5 bases; junction bases outside the gene matches: 12. The CDR3, as DNA: TGTGCCAGCGGCTACGTGGGACTAGCGGGAGGGAAGAACGAGCAGTACTTC. Its protein is CASGYVGLAGGKNEQYF.

In the case of this clonotype: Because the CDR3 is missing its conserved closing phenylalanine or tryptophan, this is likely a read error. Here the CDR3 DNA reads TGCAGTGCTAGAGCTTCGGGTGAGGGGAGCAGCACCGGGGAGCTGTTTTCT. Translation gives CSARASGEGSSTGELFS. The chain couples TRBV20-1 to TRBJ2-2, with D perhaps being TRBD1 or TRBD2 (5 bases each). This CDR3 contains 17 residues. Germline assignment: CDR1 DFQATT and CDR2 SNEGSKA (reference sequence). Trimming left V 1 base short and J 4 bases short, with 19 bases between.

To note about this clonotype: The junction shows a germline mismatch at one end, possibly a read error. The chain is built from TRBV6-6 and TRBJ2-7; no reliable D call. CDR1 and CDR2 (germline): MNHNY, SVGAGI (reference sequence). There are 14 residues in the CDR3. The CDR3 nucleotides read TGTGTCAGCAGTTACTCCGAAGAGGCGGACGAGCAGTACTTC. Translating gives CVSSYSEEADEQYF.

As for this clonotype: Lacking the conserved final phenylalanine or tryptophan, this CDR3 likely reflects a read error. The chain recombines TRBV11-2 with TRBJ2-5; D unresolved. Germline CDR1 reads SGHAT; CDR2 reads FQNNGV. The CDR3 is 16 amino acids. Trimming removed 4 bases from V and 5 bases from J, with 20 bases in between. In nucleotides, the CDR3 is TGTGCCAGCAGCTCCACAATGTGGTGGCCAAAGGAGACCCAGTACTTA. This translates into CASSSTMWWPKETQYL.

For this clonotype: The junction departs from the called germline gene at one end, perhaps through a read error. The chain is built from TRBV11-3 and TRBJ2-3, with a possible D match to TRBD2 (7 bases). CDR3 length: 12 residues. CDR1 and CDR2 from the germline V gene are SGHNT and YENEEA. DNA for the CDR3: TGTGCCAGTAGCTTAGGGGGGGCCAGTTGTTATTTT. Protein product: CASSLGGASCYF.

A word on this clonotype: A much larger clone differs by one base, so this may be a read error. J is TRBJ2-3 and V is TRBV30, with 8 bases matching TRBD2. Germline assignment: CDR1 GTSNPN and CDR2 SVGIG (reference sequence). The CDR3 is 17 residues long. J was trimmed by 5 bases and V by 6 bases; bases with no gene match: 19. The CDR3 sequence is CACEPRGGSWGVDTQYF. The DNA of the CDR3 is TGTGCCTGTGAACCCCGGGGGGGTAGCTGGGGAGTAGATACGCAGTATTTT. Together with reference TRBV30 and TRBJ2-3, the CDR3 gives the full variable domain: SQTIHQWPATLVQPVGSPLSLECTVEGTSNPNLYWYRQAAGRGLQLLFYSVGIGQISSEVPQNLSASRPQDRQFILSSKKLLLSDSGFYLCACEPRGGSWGVDTQYFGPGTRLTVL.

The CDR3 sequence is CASSPPGLMGGEQYF. The CDR3 nucleotides read TGTGCCAGCAGCCCACCGGGACTTATGGGAGGCGAGCAGTACTTC. The J gene is TRBJ2-7, the V gene TRBV7-9, with a tentative D call TRBD2 (6 bases). Trimming shortened V by 5 bases and J by 6 bases, and 20 bases separated the two germline ends. Germline CDR1 SEHNR, CDR2 FQNEAQ (reference sequence). CDR3 length equals 15 residues. Full variable domain (rest looked up from reference TRBV7-9 and TRBJ2-7): DTGVSQNPRHKITKRGQNVTFRCDPISEHNRLYWYRQTLGQGPEFLTYFQNEAQLEKSRLLSDRFSAERPKGSFSTLEIQRTEQGDSAMYLCASSPPGLMGGEQYFGPGTRLTVT.

The chain links TRBV12-3 or TRBV12-4 to TRBJ1-5; a possible D gene is TRBD1 (5 bases). V was pared by 3 bases and J by 10 bases, with 16 bases between. The length of the CDR3 is 14 residues. The CDR3 here is CASSLGGGRQPQHF. The DNA for the CDR3 is TGTGCCAGCAGTTTGGGTGGGGGTAGACAACCCCAGCATTTT.

This clonotype has a single count. Sequence at one end of the junction differs from germline and may be a read error. The rearrangement uses TRBV5-4 and TRBJ2-2; perhaps TRBD2 as D (5 bases). Germline lookup yields CDR1 SGHNT and CDR2 YYREEE (reference sequence). The CDR3 has 13 residues. CDR3 nucleotides: TGTGCCAGCAGCTTGGATGCACCTGGGGAGCTATTATTT. It yields the protein CASSLDAPGELLF.

Comment on this clonotype: The germline gene is not matched at one end of the junction; a read error may be the cause. This rearrangement joins TRBV11-2 to TRBJ1-1; perhaps TRBD1 as D (6 bases). Germline CDR1 and CDR2: SGHAT and FQNNGV. This CDR3 spans 14 amino acids. CDR3 protein: CASSLGGGRTEAFF. The CDR3 region has the DNA TGTGCCAGTAGCTTAGGAGGGGGTCGAACCGAAGCTTTCTTT. The full variable domain, in which reference TRBV11-2 and TRBJ1-1 provide the parts outside the CDR3, is EAGVAQSPRYKIIEKRQSVAFWCNPISGHATLYWYQQILGQGPKLLIQFQNNGVVDDSQLPKDRFSAERLKGVDSTLKIQPAKLEDSAVYLCASSLGGGRTEAFFGQGTRLTVV.